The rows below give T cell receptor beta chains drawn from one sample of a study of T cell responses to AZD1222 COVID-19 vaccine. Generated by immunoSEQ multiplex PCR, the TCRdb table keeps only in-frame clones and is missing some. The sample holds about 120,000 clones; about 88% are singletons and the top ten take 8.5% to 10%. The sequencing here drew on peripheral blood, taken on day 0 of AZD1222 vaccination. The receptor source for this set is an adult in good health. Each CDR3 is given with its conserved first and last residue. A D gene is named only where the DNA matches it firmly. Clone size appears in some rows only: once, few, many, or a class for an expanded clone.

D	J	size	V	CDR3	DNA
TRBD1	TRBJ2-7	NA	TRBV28	CASSRTGRSWEQYF	TGTGCCAGCAGCCGGACAGGGCGATCATGGGAGCAGTACTTC
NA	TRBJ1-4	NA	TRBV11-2	CASSPRQDGEKLFF	TGTGCCAGCAGCCCACGACAGGACGGAGAAAAACTGTTTTTT
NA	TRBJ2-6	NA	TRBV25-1	CASRGPGLFPSGANVLTF	TGTGCCAGCAGAGGGCCGGGACTTTTCCCTTCTGGGGCCAACGTCCTGACTTTC
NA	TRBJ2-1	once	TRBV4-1	CASSQEGRNSYNEQFF	TGCGCCAGCAGCCAAGAGGGCAGGAACTCCTACAATGAGCAGTTCTTC
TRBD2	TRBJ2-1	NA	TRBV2	CASSVSRGNEQFF	TGTGCCAGCAGTGTCTCGCGGGGGAATGAGCAGTTCTTC
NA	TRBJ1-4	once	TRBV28	CASSLIGTNEKLFF	TGTGCCAGCAGCCTCATAGGCACTAATGAAAAACTGTTTTTT
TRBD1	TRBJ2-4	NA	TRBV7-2	CASTDGTRGNIQYF	TGTGCCAGCACCGACGGGACCAGGGGGAACATTCAGTACTTC
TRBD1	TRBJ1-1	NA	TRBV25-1	CASSDRGQGDTEAFF	TGTGCCAGCAGTGACAGGGGGCAGGGAGACACTGAAGCTTTCTTT
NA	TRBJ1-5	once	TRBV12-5	CASGLNIRNQPQHF	TGTGCTAGTGGTTTGAACATCAGGAATCAGCCCCAGCATTTT
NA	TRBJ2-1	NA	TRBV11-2	CASSPLAFISYNEQFF	TGTGCCAGCAGCCCTCTAGCGTTCATCTCCTACAATGAGCAGTTCTTC
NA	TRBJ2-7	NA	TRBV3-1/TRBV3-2	CASSQAYQQGNEQYF	TGTGCCAGCAGCCAAGCATACCAACAGGGAAACGAGCAGTACTTC
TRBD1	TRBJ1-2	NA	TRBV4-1	CASSQVVRDRAGDGYTF	TGCGCCAGCAGCCAAGTGGTCCGGGACAGGGCCGGGGATGGCTACACCTTC
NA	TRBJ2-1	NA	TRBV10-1	CASDYNEQFF	TGCGCCAGCGACTACAATGAGCAGTTCTTC
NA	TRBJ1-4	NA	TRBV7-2	CASSLGASTNEKLFF	TGTGCCAGCAGCTTAGGGGCATCAACTAATGAAAAACTGTTTTTT
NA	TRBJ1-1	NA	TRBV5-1	CASNPEENTEAFF	TGCGCCAGCAATCCAGAAGAGAACACTGAAGCTTTCTTT
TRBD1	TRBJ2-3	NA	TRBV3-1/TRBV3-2	CASSLGGQGTQYF	TGTGCCAGCAGCCTCGGAGGACAGGGAACGCAGTATTTT
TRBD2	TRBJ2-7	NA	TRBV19	CASASGGGSYEQYF	TGTGCCAGTGCCTCGGGAGGGGGCTCCTACGAGCAGTACTTC
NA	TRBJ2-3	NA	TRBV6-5	CASSGSEPDTQYF	TGTGCCAGCAGCGGGTCGGAACCAGATACGCAGTATTTT
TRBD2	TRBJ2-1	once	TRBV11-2	CASSSFLAGGNEQFF	TGTGCCAGCAGCTCTTTTCTAGCGGGGGGCAATGAGCAGTTCTTC
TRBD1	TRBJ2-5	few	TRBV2	CASSRQGVKETQYF	TGTGCCAGCAGTAGACAGGGAGTCAAGGAGACCCAGTACTTC
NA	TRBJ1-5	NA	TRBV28	CASSRTGNQPQHF	TGTGCCAGCAGTCGTACGGGGAATCAGCCCCAGCATTTT
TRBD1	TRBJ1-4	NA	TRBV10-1	CANTVSGGFEKLFF	TGCGCCAACACCGTTTCAGGGGGTTTTGAAAAACTGTTTTTT
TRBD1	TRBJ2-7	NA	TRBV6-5	CASGWDRSYEQYF	TGTGCCAGCGGGTGGGACAGGTCCTACGAGCAGTACTTC
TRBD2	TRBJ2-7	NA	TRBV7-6	CASSLAWASGGYEQYF	TGTGCCAGCAGCTTAGCGTGGGCTAGCGGGGGCTACGAGCAGTACTTC
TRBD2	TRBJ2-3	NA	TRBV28	CASRVAGGRGTDTQYF	TGTGCCAGCAGAGTCGCGGGGGGCCGGGGCACAGATACGCAGTATTTT
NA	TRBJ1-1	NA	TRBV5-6	CASSFGIIDEAFF	TGTGCCAGCAGCTTTGGGATTATAGATGAAGCTTTCTTT
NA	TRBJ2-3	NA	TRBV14	CASSQDRRSADTQYF	TGTGCCAGCAGCCAAGACCGGAGGTCAGCAGATACGCAGTATTTT
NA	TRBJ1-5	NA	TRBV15	CATSRGRGAGQPQHF	TGTGCCACCAGCAGAGGGCGGGGCGCGGGTCAGCCCCAGCATTTT
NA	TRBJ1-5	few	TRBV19	CASSTGGGAGNQPQHF	TGTGCCAGTAGTACCGGTGGCGGGGCGGGCAATCAGCCCCAGCATTTT
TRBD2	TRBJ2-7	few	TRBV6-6	CASNLGRESSYEQYF	TGTGCCAGCAACCTAGGGCGGGAGAGTTCCTACGAGCAGTACTTC
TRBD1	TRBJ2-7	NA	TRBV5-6	CASSLKGQGSYEQYF	TGTGCCAGCAGCTTGAAGGGACAGGGGTCCTACGAGCAGTACTTC
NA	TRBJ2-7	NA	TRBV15	CATSRDRGAEEQYF	TGTGCCACCAGCAGAGATCGGGGGGCAGAAGAGCAGTACTTC
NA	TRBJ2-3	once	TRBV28	CASSLLTSGAQYF	TGTGCCAGCAGTTTGTTGACTAGTGGCGCGCAGTATTTT
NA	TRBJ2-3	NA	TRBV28	CASSTGTLRQYF	TGTGCCAGCTCGACCGGGACACTAAGGCAGTATTTT
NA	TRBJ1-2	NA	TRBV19	CASSIDRYGYTF	TGTGCCAGTAGTATAGACCGCTATGGCTACACCTTC
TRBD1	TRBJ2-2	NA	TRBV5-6	CASSLGQGRITGELFF	TGTGCCAGCAGCCTGGGACAGGGGAGGATCACCGGGGAGCTGTTTTTT
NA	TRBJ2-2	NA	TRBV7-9	CASSWLERLNTGELFF	TGTGCCAGCAGCTGGCTAGAAAGGCTGAACACCGGGGAGCTGTTTTTT
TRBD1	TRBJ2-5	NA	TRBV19	CASSIGTGVRETQYF	TGTGCCAGTAGTATCGGGACAGGGGTAAGGGAGACCCAGTACTTC
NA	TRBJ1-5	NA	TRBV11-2	CASSDDRLSNQPQHF	TGTGCCAGCAGCGACGACAGATTGAGCAATCAGCCCCAGCATTTT
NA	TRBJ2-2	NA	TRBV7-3	CASSSPGGGGFGGELFF	TGTGCCAGCAGCTCCCCGGGGGGCGGGGGATTCGGCGGGGAGCTGTTTTTT
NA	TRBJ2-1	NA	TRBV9	CASSVVGLAPNNEQFF	TGTGCCAGCAGCGTAGTAGGCCTAGCTCCAAACAATGAGCAGTTCTTC
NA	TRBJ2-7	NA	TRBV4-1	CASSQDPLGVYEQYF	TGCGCCAGCAGCCAAGACCCTTTGGGGGTCTACGAGCAGTACTTC
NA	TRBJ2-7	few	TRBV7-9	CASSLSYEQYF	TGTGCCAGCAGCTTATCCTACGAGCAGTACTTC
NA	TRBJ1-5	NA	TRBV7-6	CASSIGGGAGSNQPQHF	TGTGCCAGCAGCATAGGCGGGGGAGCGGGAAGCAATCAGCCCCAGCATTTT
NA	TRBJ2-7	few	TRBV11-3	CASSTLAASYEQYF	TGTGCCAGCAGCACCCTCGCGGCCTCCTACGAGCAGTACTTC
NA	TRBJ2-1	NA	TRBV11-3	CASSFPQGGGKNEQFF	TGTGCCAGCAGCTTTCCCCAAGGAGGTGGTAAGAATGAGCAGTTCTTC
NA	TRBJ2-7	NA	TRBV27	CASSPRGSEQYF	TGTGCCAGCAGCCCCAGGGGATCCGAGCAGTACTTC
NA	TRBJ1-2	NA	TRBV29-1	CSAGGVANYGYTF	TGCAGCGCTGGGGGTGTTGCGAACTATGGCTACACCTTC
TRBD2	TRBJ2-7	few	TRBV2	CASSVAGGNYEQYF	TGTGCCAGCAGTGTAGCGGGGGGGAACTACGAGCAGTACTTC
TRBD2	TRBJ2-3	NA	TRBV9	CASSYGLAGVGDTQYF	TGTGCCAGCAGCTACGGACTAGCGGGAGTGGGAGATACGCAGTATTTT
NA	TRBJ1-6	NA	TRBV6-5	CASSLRRDNSPLHF	TGTGCCAGCAGTCTCCGGAGAGATAATTCACCCCTCCACTTT